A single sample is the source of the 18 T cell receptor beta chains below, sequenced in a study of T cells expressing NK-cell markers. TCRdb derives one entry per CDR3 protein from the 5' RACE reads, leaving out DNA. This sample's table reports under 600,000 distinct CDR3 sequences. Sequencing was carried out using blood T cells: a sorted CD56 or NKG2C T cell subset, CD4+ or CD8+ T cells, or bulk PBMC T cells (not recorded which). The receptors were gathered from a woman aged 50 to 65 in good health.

The CDR3 protein is CASSQDHFNGELFF. J is TRBJ2-2 and V is TRBV14. CDR1 and CDR2 (germline): SGHDN, FVKESK. The CDR3 consists of 14 residues. The complete variable domain, with remaining parts taken from reference TRBV14 and TRBJ2-2, reads EAGVTQFPSHSVIEKGQTVTLRCDPISGHDNLYWYRRVMGKEIKFLLHFVKESKQDESGMPNNRFLAERTGGTYSTLKVQPAELEDSGVYFCASSQDHFNGELFFGEGSRLTVL.

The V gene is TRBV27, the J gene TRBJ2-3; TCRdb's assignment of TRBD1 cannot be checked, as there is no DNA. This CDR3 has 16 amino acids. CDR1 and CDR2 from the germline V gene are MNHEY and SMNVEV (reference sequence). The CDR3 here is CASTSSLTGWTDTQYF.

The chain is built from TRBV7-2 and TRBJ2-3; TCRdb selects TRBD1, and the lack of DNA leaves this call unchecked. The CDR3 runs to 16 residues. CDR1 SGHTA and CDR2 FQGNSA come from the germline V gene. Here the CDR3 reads CASSRPRDRVADTQYF.

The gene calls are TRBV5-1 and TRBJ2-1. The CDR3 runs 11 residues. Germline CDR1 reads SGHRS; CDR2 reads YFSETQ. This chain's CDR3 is CASAVYNEQFF.

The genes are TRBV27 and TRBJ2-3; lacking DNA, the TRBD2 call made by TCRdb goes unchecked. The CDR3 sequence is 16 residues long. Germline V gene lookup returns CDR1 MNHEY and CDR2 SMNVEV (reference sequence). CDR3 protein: CASSSNGRVSTDTQYF.

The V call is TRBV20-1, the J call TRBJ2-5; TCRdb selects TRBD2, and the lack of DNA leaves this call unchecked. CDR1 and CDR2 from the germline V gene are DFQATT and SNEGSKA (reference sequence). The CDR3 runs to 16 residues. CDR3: CSVSKYGGRAVETQYF.

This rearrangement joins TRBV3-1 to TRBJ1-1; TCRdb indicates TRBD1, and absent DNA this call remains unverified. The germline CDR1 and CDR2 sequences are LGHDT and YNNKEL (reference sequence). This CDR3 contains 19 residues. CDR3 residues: CASSARILGLGLTGAEAFF. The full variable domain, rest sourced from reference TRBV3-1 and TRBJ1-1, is DTAVSQTPKYLVTQMGNDKSIKCEQNLGHDTMYWYKQDSKKFLKIMFSYNNKELIINETVPNRFSPKSPDKAHLNLHINSLELGDSAVYFCASSARILGLGLTGAEAFFGQGTRLTVV.

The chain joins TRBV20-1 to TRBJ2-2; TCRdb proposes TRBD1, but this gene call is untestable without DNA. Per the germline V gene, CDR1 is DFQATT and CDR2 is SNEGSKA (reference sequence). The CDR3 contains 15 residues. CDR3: CSARMGQSITGELFF.

The CDR3 reads CASSQGSLGSGQETQYF. The genes are TRBV3-1 and TRBJ2-5; lacking DNA, the TRBD2 call made by TCRdb goes unchecked. The CDR3 is 17 amino acids. Per germline, CDR1 LGHDT and CDR2 YNNKEL (reference sequence).

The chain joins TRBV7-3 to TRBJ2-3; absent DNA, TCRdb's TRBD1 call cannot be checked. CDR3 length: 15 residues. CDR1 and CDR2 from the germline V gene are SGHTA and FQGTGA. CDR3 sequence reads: CASSPTGVGTDTQYF.

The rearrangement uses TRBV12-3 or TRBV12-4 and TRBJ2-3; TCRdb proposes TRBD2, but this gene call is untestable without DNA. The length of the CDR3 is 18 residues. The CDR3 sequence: CASSFGLSSGVAIDTQYF.

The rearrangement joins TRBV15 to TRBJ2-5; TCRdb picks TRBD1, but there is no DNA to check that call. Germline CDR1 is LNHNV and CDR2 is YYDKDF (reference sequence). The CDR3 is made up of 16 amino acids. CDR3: CATSSPPGHLQETQYF.

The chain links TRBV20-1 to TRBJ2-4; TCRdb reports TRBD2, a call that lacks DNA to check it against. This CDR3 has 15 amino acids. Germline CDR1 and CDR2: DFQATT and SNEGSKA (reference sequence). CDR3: CSATSGRPNRDIQYF.

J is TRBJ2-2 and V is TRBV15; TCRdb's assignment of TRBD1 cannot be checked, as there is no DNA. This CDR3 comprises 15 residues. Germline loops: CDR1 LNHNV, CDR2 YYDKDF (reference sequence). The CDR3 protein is CATSPPGRVPGELFF.

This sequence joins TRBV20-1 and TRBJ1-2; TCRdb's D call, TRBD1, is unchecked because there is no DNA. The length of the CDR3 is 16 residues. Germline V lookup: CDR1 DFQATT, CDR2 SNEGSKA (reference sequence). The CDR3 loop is CSARTGGGLPNYGYTF.

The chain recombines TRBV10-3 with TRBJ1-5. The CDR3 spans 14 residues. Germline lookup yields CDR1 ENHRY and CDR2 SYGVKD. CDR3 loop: CAISGKQTNQPQHF.

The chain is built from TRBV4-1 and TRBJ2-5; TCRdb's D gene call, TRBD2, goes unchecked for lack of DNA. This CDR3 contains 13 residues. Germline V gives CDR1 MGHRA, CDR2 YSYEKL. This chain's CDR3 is CASSMTRGETQYF.

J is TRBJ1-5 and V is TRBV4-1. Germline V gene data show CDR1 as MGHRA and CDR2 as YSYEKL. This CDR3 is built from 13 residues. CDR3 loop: CASSQVGVGAQHF.